A selection of T cell receptor beta chains follows, all from one sample in a study of ipilimumab plus nivolumab after autologous stem cell transplantation. The repertoire was sequenced with immunoSEQ multiplex PCR; TCRdb's copy has only in-frame clones and lacks some. The data hold 2,500 to 4,000 clones, with roughly 84% observed a single time. The sample was PBMCs, taken in a trial of ipilimumab plus nivolumab as post-transplant consolidation. The origin of the receptors is a male donor with multiple myeloma. Each CDR3 is given with its conserved first and last residue. The D gene is left open where the match is weak.

d_call v_call cdr3_aa
TRBD1 TRBV5-1 CASSRDSSSSYNSPLHF
TRBD2 TRBV7-2 CASSLGGGANTQYF
. TRBV2 CASGLVGADTQYF
. TRBV7-2 CASSPSRVRGANVLTF
TRBD2 TRBV2 CASCLAVFDEQFF
. TRBV15 CATSRDAGLGGYTF
. TRBV6-1 CASSEFVADFNYGYTF
. TRBV5-5 CASSLYGDTNYNSPLHF
TRBD1 TRBV7-9 CAAQGQGPTLSGNTIYF
. TRBV7-8 CASSAVTRPNSPLHF
TRBD2 TRBV7-9 CASGLAGLETQYF
. TRBV18 CASSPIEGTEAFF
. TRBV6-1 CASSGGSSYNSPLHF
TRBD1 TRBV7-9 CASRGTGLYNEQFF
. TRBV5-1 CASSLAPTAPSTDTQYF
. TRBV6-5 CASSPPGRGDGYTF
. TRBV18 CASSPETGAKETQYF
. TRBV7-2 CASSRVYTQYF
. TRBV18 CASSPPDDGSGELFF
. TRBV7-6 CASSLFSGRISYEQYF
TRBD1 TRBV4-3 CASSQEGQGLSGYTF
. TRBV28 CASSLEGAEAFF